The 24 T cell receptor beta chains listed next were all sequenced from one sample in a study of T-cell memory formation after mild COVID-19. Each CDR3 protein is one row after TCRdb ran MiXCR on the 5' RACE reads. The sample includes a few hundred thousand distinct CDR3 sequences, roughly 15% of them seen just once. Sequencing was done on a sample of PBMCs or a T cell subset sorted from them (not recorded which). These receptors all come from a man younger than 35 who had mild COVID-19 (a few samples of this study predate the infection). Cell type and time point are not known.

V and J are TRBV19 and TRBJ1-5; 9 bases fit TRBD1. Germline assignment: CDR1 LNHDA and CDR2 SQIVND (reference sequence). V lost 7 bases and J lost 7; bases outside the gene matches: 8. The CDR3 spans 14 residues. Written as DNA, the CDR3 is TGTGCCAGTAATTGGGGAACAGGGGGCCAGCCCCAGCATTTT. It encodes CASNWGTGGQPQHF. Full variable domain (outside the CDR3, taken from reference TRBV19 and TRBJ1-5): DGGITQSPKYLFRKEGQNVTLSCEQNLNHDAMYWYRQDPGQGLRLIYYSQIVNDFQKGDIAEGYSVSREKKESFPLTVTSAQKNPTAFYLCASNWGTGGQPQHFGDGTRLSIL.

The chain couples TRBV5-6 to TRBJ1-2, with 7 bases that match TRBD1. Germline loops: CDR1 SGHDT, CDR2 YYEEEE. V was pared by 0 bases and J by 7 bases, with 3 bases of the junction left unmatched. The CDR3 covers 13 residues. In DNA form, the CDR3 reads TGTGCCAGCAGCTTGGTAGGGGGCTTTGGCTACACCTTC. It yields the protein CASSLVGGFGYTF.

The chain has TRBV4-3 and TRBJ1-6; perhaps TRBD1 as D (5 bases). The CDR3 extends over 15 amino acids. With 4 bases removed from V and 10 bases from J, the gap between germline ends came to 17 bases. CDR1 and CDR2 from the germline V gene are LGHNA and YSLEER. The CDR3 region is CASSLGGGIGSPLHF. In nucleotides, the CDR3 is TGCGCCAGCAGCCTCGGGGGAGGCATTGGGTCACCCCTCCACTTT.

This chain joins TRBV6-6 and TRBJ2-3; 12 positions match TRBD2. Germline lookup yields CDR1 MNHNY and CDR2 SVGAGI (reference sequence). The CDR3 spans 19 residues. The V and J ends lost 2 bases and 2 bases, in that order; junction bases with no gene match: 11. This CDR3 is CASSYIPGTSGRNTDTQYF. The DNA for the CDR3 is TGTGCCAGCAGTTACATTCCTGGGACTAGCGGGCGAAACACAGATACGCAGTATTTT.

This rearrangement joins TRBV20-1 to TRBJ1-3; no clear D. This CDR3 has 13 residues. Trimming shortened V by 1 base and J by 0 bases, and 4 bases separated the two germline ends. Germline CDR1 DFQATT, CDR2 SNEGSKA (reference sequence). CDR3 sequence reads: CSARGNSGNTIYF. Here the CDR3 DNA reads TGCAGTGCTAGAGGGAACTCTGGAAACACCATATATTTT.

This clonotype has a handful of counts. The V and J genes are TRBV6-2 or TRBV6-3 and TRBJ2-3; 8 nucleotides agree with TRBD1. V lost 7 bases, J lost 3 bases, and 6 bases stayed unmatched. The V gene's germline CDR1 is MNHEY and CDR2 SVGEGT. The CDR3 has 14 amino acids. DNA for the CDR3: TGTGCCAGCATCGAGGACAGGGAAACAGATACGCAGTATTTT. Its protein product is CASIEDRETDTQYF.

The CDR3 loop reads CASRQGYEKLFF. The CDR3 DNA follows: TGTGCCAGCAGACAGGGGTATGAAAAACTGTTTTTT. This chain connects TRBV3-1 to TRBJ1-4; 7 bases align to TRBD1. Trimming took 6 bases from V and 6 from J; bases not matched to a gene: 1. The CDR3 is 12 amino acids. Germline assignment: CDR1 LGHDT and CDR2 YNNKEL (reference sequence).

The chain is built from TRBV19 and TRBJ2-5; TRBD1 aligns across 9 bases. Trimming at V came to 8 bases and at J to 4 bases, leaving 5 bases not matched to a gene. This CDR3 contains 13 residues. In germline, CDR1 is LNHDA, CDR2 SQIVND (reference sequence). The CDR3 is CASGLTGGETQYF. The CDR3 DNA reads TGTGCCAGTGGCCTGACAGGGGGAGAGACCCAGTACTTC.

The CDR3 here is CASLMNTEAFF. In nucleotides, the CDR3 is TGTGCCAGCCTGATGAACACTGAAGCTTTCTTT. The genes are TRBV6-5 and TRBJ1-1, with D hard to call. Germline V CDR1 and CDR2: MNHEY, SVGAGI. V was trimmed by 8 bases and J by 0 bases, leaving 4 bases between them. The CDR3 runs to 11 residues.

The gene calls are TRBV5-6 and TRBJ1-2; no clear D. V was trimmed by 0 bases and J by 4 bases, leaving 10 bases between them. Germline V gives CDR1 SGHDT, CDR2 YYEEEE. The CDR3 has 14 residues. Here the CDR3 reads CASSLGGLPYGYTF. The DNA for the CDR3 is TGTGCCAGCAGCTTGGGCGGACTGCCCTATGGCTACACCTTC. Full variable domain (remainder filled in from reference TRBV5-6 and TRBJ1-2): DAGVTQSPTHLIKTRGQQVTLRCSPKSGHDTVSWYQQALGQGPQFIFQYYEEEERQRGNFPDRFSGHQFPNYSSELNVNALLLGDSALYLCASSLGGLPYGYTFGSGTRLTVV.

This clonotype turned up a few times. This chain connects TRBV7-2 to TRBJ2-5; 7 bases align to TRBD2. The V and J ends lost 5 bases and 5 bases, in that order; junction bases with no gene match: 8. The CDR3 extends over 14 amino acids. Germline lookup yields CDR1 SGHTA and CDR2 FQGNSA. The DNA for the CDR3 is TGTGCCAGCAGCCTACCGTTGCGGGGGGAGACCCAGTACTTC. It specifies CASSLPLRGETQYF.

The V gene is TRBV6-6, the J gene TRBJ2-2, with no clear D. The CDR3 is 14 amino acids. The germline CDR1 and CDR2 sequences are MNHNY and SVGAGI (reference sequence). Deletions cut 8 bases from V and 2 bases from J, with 12 bases between. This CDR3 reads CASAANTNTGELFF. CDR3 bases: TGTGCCAGCGCCGCTAATACCAACACCGGGGAGCTGTTTTTT.

Ten or more counts support this clonotype. The chain is built from TRBV5-1 and TRBJ2-2, with D perhaps matching TRBD2 (6 bases). The V gene lost 0 bases and the J gene lost 1 base, with 10 bases spanning the gap. Germline lookup yields CDR1 SGHRS and CDR2 YFSETQ. The CDR3 contains 16 residues. DNA for the CDR3: TGCGCCAGCAGCTTGGGGGGACTCCTGAACACCGGGGAGCTGTTTTTT. This codes for CASSLGGLLNTGELFF.

This chain links TRBV2 with TRBJ2-7, with D hard to call. The germline V and J ends were trimmed by 4 bases and 3 bases, with 7 bases remaining between them. Germline-derived CDR1 and CDR2 are SNHLY and FYNNEI. The CDR3 has 12 residues. CDR3: CASSATFYEQYV. The DNA of the CDR3 is TGTGCCAGCAGTGCAACTTTCTACGAGCAGTACGTC.

This clonotype was found a few times. The chain has TRBV6-2 or TRBV6-3 and TRBJ1-2; weak D call: TRBD1 (6 bases). The germline gives CDR1 MNHEY, CDR2 SVGEGT. The CDR3 spans 17 residues. V was shortened by 0 bases and J by 0 bases, with 14 bases between the two germline ends. The CDR3 bases are TGTGCCAGCAGTTACTCGGCAGGGGACACAGCTAACTATGGCTACACCTTC. Amino acids: CASSYSAGDTANYGYTF.

The gene calls are TRBV7-2 and TRBJ2-3; TRBD2 aligns across 13 bases. Germline-derived CDR1 and CDR2 are SGHTA and FQGNSA. There are 16 residues in the CDR3. The V and J ends lost 5 bases and 7 bases, in that order; junction bases with no gene match: 9. The CDR3 loop reads CASSLLAGGLTNTQYF. The CDR3 DNA reads as TGTGCCAGCAGCCTACTAGCGGGGGGGCTCACCAATACGCAGTATTTT.

This chain links TRBV12-3 or TRBV12-4 with TRBJ1-1; weak D call: TRBD1 (5 bases). V gave up 5 bases and J gave up 7 bases, with 23 bases separating them. CDR3 size: 16 residues. The CDR3 reads CASSRTPGQGTSEAFF. The CDR3 bases are TGTGCCAGCAGTCGTACCCCGGGTCAGGGAACAAGTGAAGCTTTCTTT.

The J gene is TRBJ1-1, the V gene TRBV5-1; D is ambiguous. Germline V gives CDR1 SGHRS, CDR2 YFSETQ. V lost 2 bases and J 5 bases, leaving 10 bases between the germline ends. The CDR3 sequence is 13 residues long. CDR3 DNA sequence: TGCGCCAGCAGCTTCGAGGTACGGACTGAAGCTTTCTTT. Its protein product is CASSFEVRTEAFF.

The chain carries TRBV6-8 and TRBJ1-5; 8 nucleotides line up with TRBD1. Germline assignment: CDR1 MNHGY and CDR2 SAAAGT. CDR3 length: 13 amino acids. CDR3 in DNA: TGTTCCCAGGGGGCCCTCCGCCTCGGGCCCCAGCATTTT. Protein sequence: CSQGALRLGPQHF.

This clonotype came up a few times. The chain recombines TRBV15 with TRBJ2-5; 8 bases are a match to TRBD2. V gave up 1 base and J gave up 2 bases; unmatched junction bases: 0. CDR3 size: 14 residues. Germline V gives CDR1 LNHNV, CDR2 YYDKDF (reference sequence). The CDR3 DNA reads as TGTGCCACCAGCAGAGCGGGGGGGCAAGAGACCCAGTACTTC. Protein: CATSRAGGQETQYF.

This chain connects TRBV7-2 to TRBJ2-5; TRBD2 is a possible D gene (5 bases). Germline loops: CDR1 SGHTA, CDR2 FQGNSA. The CDR3 covers 13 residues. Trimming removed 3 bases from V and 5 bases from J, with 10 bases in between. As DNA, the CDR3 is TGTGCCAGCAGCTTTTTGATAGCGGAGACCCAGTACTTC. Its translation: CASSFLIAETQYF.

This clonotype was picked up a small number of times. The chain carries TRBV7-2 and TRBJ2-5; 14 bases match TRBD2. Germline V CDR1 and CDR2: SGHTA, FQGNSA. This CDR3 comprises 16 residues. The junction had 2 bases not matched to a gene; V was cut back by 3 bases and J by 2 bases. CDR3 protein: CASSFGLAGGQETQYF. DNA for the CDR3: TGTGCCAGCAGCTTTGGACTAGCGGGGGGTCAAGAGACCCAGTACTTC.

A few counts support this clonotype. The chain combines TRBV19 with TRBJ2-3; 9 positions match TRBD2. The CDR3 is 16 residues long. After removal of 8 bases from V and 0 bases from J, the junction contained 9 bases not matched to a gene. Germline V gene sequence: CDR1 LNHDA, CDR2 SQIVND (reference sequence). CDR3 residues: CASSLSGRVSTDTQYF. In DNA, the CDR3 is TGTGCCAGTTCTCTTAGCGGGAGAGTCAGCACAGATACGCAGTATTTT.

V usage is TRBV12-5 and J usage is TRBJ1-3, with D perhaps TRBD1 (6 bases). Germline CDR1 is LGHNT and CDR2 is FRNRAP. V lost 3 bases and J lost 8, with 14 bases in between. This CDR3 region has 14 residues. DNA of the CDR3: TGTGCTAGTGGTTTAACGGGGGGCTCGGACACCATATATTTT. The encoded protein is CASGLTGGSDTIYF.